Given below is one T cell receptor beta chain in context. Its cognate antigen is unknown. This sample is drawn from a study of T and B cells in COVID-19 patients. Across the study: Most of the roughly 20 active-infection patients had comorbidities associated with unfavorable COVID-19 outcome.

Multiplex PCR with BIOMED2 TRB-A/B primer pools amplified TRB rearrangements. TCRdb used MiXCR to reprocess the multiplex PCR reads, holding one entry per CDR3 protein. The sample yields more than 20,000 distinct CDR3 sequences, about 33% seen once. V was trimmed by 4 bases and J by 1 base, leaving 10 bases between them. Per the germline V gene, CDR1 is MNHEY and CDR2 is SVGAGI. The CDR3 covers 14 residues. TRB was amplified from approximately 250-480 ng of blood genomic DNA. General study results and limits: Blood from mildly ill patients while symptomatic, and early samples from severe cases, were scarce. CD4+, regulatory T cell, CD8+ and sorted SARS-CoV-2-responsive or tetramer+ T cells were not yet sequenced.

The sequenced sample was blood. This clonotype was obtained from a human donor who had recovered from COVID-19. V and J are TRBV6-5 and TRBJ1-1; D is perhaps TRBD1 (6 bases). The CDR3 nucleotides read TGTGCCAGCAGTTTAGGACAGCCGAACACTGAAGCTTTCTTT. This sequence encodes CASSLGQPNTEAFF.